One and the same sample provided the 19 T cell receptor beta chains below, sequenced in a study of cytomegalovirus exposure and HLA in healthy donors. PCR involved 60 Vbeta and 13 Jbeta primers. Libraries were prepared by immunoSEQ multiplex PCR; TCRdb keeps only in-frame clonotypes and omits some of them. The sample records 95,000 to 150,000 clones, 65% to 75% being singletons. Material for sequencing was PBMCs. These receptors were taken from a man aged 35 to 55 in good health and CMV-seropositive.

The chain links TRBV25-1 to TRBJ2-2; no clear D. Deletions cut 4 bases from V and 4 bases from J, with 7 bases between. The CDR3 loop spans 13 amino acids. The germline gives CDR1 MGHDK, CDR2 SYGVNS. CDR3 in amino acids: CASSVRSTGELFF. For the CDR3, the DNA is TGTGCCAGCAGTGTCAGGTCCACCGGGGAGCTGTTTTTT.

The chain recombines TRBV28 with TRBJ2-7; D may be TRBD2 (5 bases). Germline V gives CDR1 MDHEN, CDR2 SYDVKM. The V and J ends lost 8 bases and 0 bases respectively, with 11 bases between them. The CDR3 totals 13 residues. The CDR3 DNA sequence: TGTGCCAGCCTAGAAGGAGGCTCCTACGAGCAGTACTTC. Its protein is CASLEGGSYEQYF.

This clone occurred once. The DNA of the CDR3 is TGTGCCAGTAGTAATAGCGGGAGTACCGCAGATACGCAGTATTTT. This codes for CASSNSGSTADTQYF. J is TRBJ2-3 and V is TRBV19; 9 bases line up with TRBD2. Unmatched junction bases numbered 6, after V lost 4 bases and J lost 4 bases. Germline CDR1 is LNHDA and CDR2 is SQIVND (reference sequence). This CDR3 is 15 amino acids long.

This clone was recorded once. This chain links TRBV9 with TRBJ2-1; D gene ambiguous. Germline CDR1 SGDLS, CDR2 YYNGEE. This CDR3 has 17 amino acids. With 0 bases removed from V and 0 bases from J, the gap between germline ends came to 13 bases. CDR3 in DNA: TGTGCCAGCAGCGTAGAAAACTACCCGAGCTCCTACAATGAGCAGTTCTTC. Encoded protein: CASSVENYPSSYNEQFF.

Regarding this clone: The junction shows a germline mismatch at one end, possibly a read error. The chain couples TRBV7-7 to TRBJ2-1, with TRBD1 matching over 9 bases. The CDR3 runs 15 residues. CDR1 is SSHAT, CDR2 FNYEAQ, per germline (reference sequence). CDR3: CASSLGTGTLNEQFF. The CDR3, as DNA: TGTGCTAGCAGCTTGGGGACAGGGACACTGAATGAGCAGTTCTTC.

This clone was counted only a few times. The chain couples TRBV25-1 to TRBJ1-4, with 9 bases lining up with TRBD1. J gave up 3 bases and V 4 bases, and 9 bases lay outside the gene matches. Germline CDR1 is MGHDK and CDR2 is SYGVNS. The CDR3 has 17 residues. In DNA, the CDR3 is TGTGCCAGCAGTGGCGGGACAGGGAGGGCGGCTAATGAAAAACTGTTTTTT. It translates to CASSGGTGRAANEKLFF.

The rearrangement uses TRBV7-8 and TRBJ2-3; 10 bases line up with TRBD2. V lost 6 bases to trimming and J lost 0 bases; unmatched junction nucleotides: 9. This CDR3 has 17 residues. From germline, CDR1 is SGHVS and CDR2 FQNEAQ. CDR3 coding DNA: TGTGCCAGCAGATCCCTTGGGACTAGCGTTAGCACAGATACGCAGTATTTT. Protein: CASRSLGTSVSTDTQYF.

The chain uses TRBV7-6 and TRBJ2-5; TRBD2 agrees at 10 bases. Germline loops: CDR1 SGHVS, CDR2 FNYEAQ. V dropped 4 bases and J dropped 0; count of bases not matched to a gene: 5. The CDR3 contains 16 residues. CDR3 residues: CASSSSTSGNQETQYF. The CDR3 region has the DNA TGTGCCAGCAGCTCCTCTACTAGCGGGAACCAAGAGACCCAGTACTTC.

The chain combines TRBV5-8 with TRBJ2-7; TRBD1 aligns across 10 bases. Looked up from germline, CDR1 is SGHTS and CDR2 is YDEGEE. CDR3 size: 15 residues. V was pared by 4 bases and J by 2 bases, with 6 bases of the junction left unmatched. The chain's CDR3 is CASSPRTGGTYEQYF. CDR3 nucleotide sequence: TGTGCCAGCAGCCCGAGGACAGGGGGGACCTACGAGCAGTACTTC.

The rearrangement joins TRBV10-1 to TRBJ2-7, with TRBD1 identical over 8 bases. Germline V CDR1 and CDR2: WNHNN, SYGVQD (reference sequence). The CDR3 loop spans 18 amino acids. V dropped 2 bases and J dropped 1; count of bases not matched to a gene: 13. CDR3 amino acids: CASSEPKLPDRASYEQYF. CDR3 DNA: TGCGCCAGCAGTGAGCCAAAACTCCCGGACAGGGCGTCCTACGAGCAGTACTTC.

Of note for this clone: The identical CDR3 is also encoded by other nucleotide sequences in the sample. The chain uses TRBV6-9 and TRBJ1-5, with TRBD1 matching 8 bases. V gave up 5 bases and J gave up 0 bases; unmatched junction bases: 15. The germline V gene encodes CDR1 MNHGY and CDR2 SVAAGI. This CDR3 region has 19 residues. Here the CDR3 reads CASSPTGQGKDDSNQPQHF. CDR3 nucleotides: TGTGCCAGCAGTCCCACCGGACAGGGCAAAGATGATAGCAATCAGCCCCAGCATTTT.

V and J are TRBV6-1 and TRBJ2-7; D not certain. CDR1 and CDR2 from the germline V gene are MNHNS and SASEGT. The CDR3 has 15 amino acids. With 2 bases removed from V and 1 base from J, the gap between germline ends came to 12 bases. In DNA form, the CDR3 reads TGTGCCAGCAGTGAATGGCATCGTGCTTCCTACGAGCAGTACTTC. Protein product: CASSEWHRASYEQYF.

The rearrangement links TRBV6-1 to TRBJ2-1; D is perhaps TRBD2 (6 bases). V was pared by 8 bases and J by 9 bases, with 11 bases between. From germline, CDR1 is MNHNS and CDR2 SASEGT. This CDR3 spans 11 amino acids. DNA for the CDR3: TGTGCCAGCGGGGTCGGGGGTGAGCAGTTCTTC. Amino acid sequence: CASGVGGEQFF.

This sequence joins TRBV15 and TRBJ2-3; the D is unclear. The ends were cut back, 1 base at V and 0 bases at J, with 5 bases in the middle. Germline lookup yields CDR1 LNHNV and CDR2 YYDKDF (reference sequence). The CDR3 loop spans 14 amino acids. CDR3: CATSRGASTDTQYF. The CDR3 DNA sequence: TGTGCCACCAGCAGAGGCGCTAGCACAGATACGCAGTATTTT.

The CDR3 protein is CASRAKTGPTYEQYF. The CDR3 coding sequence is TGTGCCAGCAGGGCCAAGACAGGACCTACCTACGAGCAGTACTTC. J is TRBJ2-7 and V is TRBV6-5, with a tentative D call TRBD1 (6 bases). Germline V gene data show CDR1 as MNHEY and CDR2 as SVGAGI. The CDR3 sequence is 15 residues long. V was clipped by 6 bases and J by 2 bases, with 17 bases between them.

A single count supports this clone. The rearrangement uses TRBV5-1 and TRBJ1-4; the match to TRBD1 covers 9 bases. This CDR3 spans 15 amino acids. Trimming took 2 bases from V and 7 from J; bases not matched to a gene: 6. Germline V lookup: CDR1 SGHRS, CDR2 YFSETQ. The CDR3 region has the DNA TGCGCCAGCAGCTTACAGGGGGCCCGTCGTGAAAAACTGTTTTTT. It translates to CASSLQGARREKLFF.

V and J are TRBV2 and TRBJ2-7; 8 positions match TRBD2. The CDR3 has 14 amino acids. Trimming took 7 bases from V and 0 from J; bases not matched to a gene: 5. Germline V lookup: CDR1 SNHLY, CDR2 FYNNEI. CDR3 sequence reads: CASTAGGSSYEQYF. The CDR3 DNA sequence: TGTGCCAGCACCGCGGGGGGAAGCTCCTACGAGCAGTACTTC.

The V gene is TRBV19, the J gene TRBJ1-2; 9 bases agree with TRBD1. The CDR3 is 15 amino acids. CDR1 and CDR2 from the germline V gene are LNHDA and SQIVND (reference sequence). Trimming at V came to 7 bases and at J to 9 bases, leaving 15 bases not matched to a gene. The chain's CDR3 is CASKAGEQGAKSYTF. CDR3 bases: TGTGCCAGTAAGGCCGGGGAACAGGGGGCGAAAAGCTACACCTTC. Filled out from reference TRBV19 and TRBJ1-2, the complete variable domain reads DGGITQSPKYLFRKEGQNVTLSCEQNLNHDAMYWYRQDPGQGLRLIYYSQIVNDFQKGDIAEGYSVSREKKESFPLTVTSAQKNPTAFYLCASKAGEQGAKSYTFGSGTRLTVV.

This chain joins TRBV6-5 and TRBJ1-5, with 10 bases matching TRBD1. Per germline, CDR1 MNHEY and CDR2 SVGAGI. Trimming took 2 bases from V and 6 from J; bases not matched to a gene: 1. The CDR3 loop spans 14 amino acids. The CDR3 reads CASSYRTGGQPQHF. For the CDR3, the DNA is TGTGCCAGCAGTTACCGGACAGGGGGTCAGCCCCAGCATTTT.